The next 5 T cell receptor beta chains were all read from a single sample in a study of cytomegalovirus exposure and HLA in healthy donors. Primers included in the PCR were 60 Vbeta and 13 Jbeta primers. Clones were read by immunoSEQ multiplex PCR, and TCRdb kept only the in-frame ones, dropping some. This table has some 110,000 clones, approximately 69% appearing once. The sample taken for sequencing was PBMCs. The receptors stem from a man between 25 and 39 years old in good health and CMV-seronegative.

This clone was seen once. J is TRBJ1-1 and V is TRBV6-5, with unresolved D. The germline CDR1 and CDR2 sequences are MNHEY and SVGAGI. This CDR3 region has 13 residues. With 2 bases removed from V and 5 bases from J, the gap between germline ends came to 9 bases. The CDR3 DNA sequence: TGTGCCAGCAGTTACCAGGCGCGAACTGAAGCTTTCTTT. Translating gives CASSYQARTEAFF.

V gene TRBV18 combines with J gene TRBJ1-4; D is uncertain. This CDR3 comprises 14 residues. Germline loops: CDR1 KGHSH, CDR2 LQKENI. V was clipped by 6 bases and J by 3 bases, with 11 bases between them. For the CDR3, the DNA is TGTGCCAGCTCGCCGACAACGGCTAATGAAAAACTGTTTTTT. This codes for CASSPTTANEKLFF. The full variable domain, in which reference TRBV18 and TRBJ1-4 provide the parts outside the CDR3, is NAGVMQNPRHLVRRRGQEARLRCSPMKGHSHVYWYRQLPEEGLKFMVYLQKENIIDESGMPKERFSAEFPKEGPSILRIQQVVRGDSAAYFCASSPTTANEKLFFGSGTQLSVL.

The chain has TRBV27 and TRBJ2-7; 8 bases match TRBD1. The CDR3 spans 15 residues. V lost 8 bases and J lost 1; bases outside the gene matches: 10. Germline assignment: CDR1 MNHEY and CDR2 SMNVEV (reference sequence). The CDR3 DNA sequence: TGTGCCAGCCGAACAGCCGGGACAGGATCCTACGAGCAGTACTTC. Translating it yields CASRTAGTGSYEQYF.

This clone was seen more than once but under ten times. The CDR3 protein is CASSTGQGNIPEAFF. CDR3 DNA sequence: TGTGCCAGCAGCACCGGACAGGGCAATATTCCTGAAGCTTTCTTT. V gene TRBV9 combines with J gene TRBJ1-1; TRBD1 matches at 8 bases. The CDR3 is 15 residues long. Unmatched junction bases numbered 11, after V lost 4 bases and J lost 6 bases. The V gene's germline CDR1 is SGDLS and CDR2 YYNGEE.

This clone came up a few times. J is TRBJ1-2 and V is TRBV6-5; the D is unclear. CDR3 length equals 15 residues. Germline V lookup: CDR1 MNHEY, CDR2 SVGAGI. V was pared by 6 bases and J by 3 bases, with 17 bases between. The CDR3 loop is CASSPPGSGDYGYTF. DNA for the CDR3: TGTGCCAGCAGCCCCCCCGGCAGCGGGGACTATGGCTACACCTTC.